A single sample is the source of the 19 T cell receptor beta chains below, sequenced in a study of patients and donors after allogeneic stem cell transplantation. One entry per CDR3 protein results from TCRdb running MiXCR on the RT-PCR reads. The sample gives hundreds of thousands of distinct CDR3 sequences, around 15% of which show up once; less than 8.5% is in the top ten. The sample comprised blood, either unsorted or a sorted T cell fraction (not recorded which). The receptors derive from a human donor who was either an allogeneic HSCT recipient or a stem cell or donor lymphocyte infusion donor (not recorded which). It is not recorded whose cells these are; they may come from a transplant donor.

The chain combines TRBV30 with TRBJ2-5, with D tentatively TRBD1 (6 bases). Germline CDR1 reads GTSNPN; CDR2 reads SVGIG (reference sequence). CDR3 length equals 15 residues. The V end was cut by 2 bases, the J end by 1 base, with 14 bases between. The CDR3 DNA is TGTGCCTGGAGTTTCTACAGGACAGCCCAAGAGACCCAGTACTTC. Encoded protein: CAWSFYRTAQETQYF. The full variable domain, its missing parts supplied by reference TRBV30 and TRBJ2-5, is SQTIHQWPATLVQPVGSPLSLECTVEGTSNPNLYWYRQAAGRGLQLLFYSVGIGQISSEVPQNLSASRPQDRQFILSSKKLLLSDSGFYLCAWSFYRTAQETQYFGPGTRLLVL.

This clonotype was observed a few times. The rearrangement joins TRBV10-3 to TRBJ2-2, with TRBD2 identical over 7 bases. Trimming took 2 bases from V and 4 from J; bases not matched to a gene: 7. Germline V gives CDR1 ENHRY, CDR2 SYGVKD. This CDR3 contains 16 residues. CDR3: CAISEPTGGGTGELFF. CDR3 DNA sequence: TGTGCCATCAGTGAGCCTACTGGGGGGGGCACCGGGGAGCTGTTTTTT.

The chain joins TRBV7-6 to TRBJ1-2; D gene unclear. Trimming removed 3 bases at V and 2 bases at J, with 22 bases between. From germline, CDR1 is SGHVS and CDR2 FNYEAQ. CDR3 length: 18 residues. The CDR3 nucleotides read TGTGCCAGCAGCTTTACCGAAGACGGACCATATGGAAACTATGGCTACACCTTC. Translating it yields CASSFTEDGPYGNYGYTF.

The chain is built from TRBV27 and TRBJ2-2; 9 nucleotides line up with TRBD1. V gave up 4 bases and J gave up 4 bases; unmatched junction bases: 10. The CDR3 loop spans 17 amino acids. The V gene's germline CDR1 is MNHEY and CDR2 SMNVEV (reference sequence). The CDR3 region is CASSSPYRGRFTGELFF. CDR3 nucleotides: TGTGCCAGCAGTTCACCTTACAGGGGGCGATTCACCGGGGAGCTGTTTTTT.

Concerning this clonotype: Possible read error: a much larger clone is one base away. The chain links TRBV12-3 or TRBV12-4 to TRBJ2-7; weak D call: TRBD1 (6 bases). The CDR3 length is 13 residues. The V end was cut by 9 bases, the J end by 5 bases, with 17 bases between. In nucleotides, the CDR3 is TGTGCCAGAAGCCCTACAGGGACAAACGAGCAGTACTTC. Translation: CARSPTGTNEQYF.

V and J are TRBV24-1 and TRBJ1-2; no reliable D call. Germline assignment: CDR1 KGHDR and CDR2 SFDVKD. The CDR3 spans 13 residues. Trimming removed 9 bases at V and 2 bases at J, with 12 bases between. This chain's CDR3 is CATSSTPNYGYTF. The CDR3 DNA sequence: TGTGCCACCTCCTCCACCCCGAACTATGGCTACACCTTC.

The rearrangement links TRBV19 to TRBJ1-1; no definite D call. The CDR3 is 13 residues long. Trimming pared 1 base from V and 1 base from J, leaving 4 bases between. Germline CDR1 LNHDA, CDR2 SQIVND (reference sequence). The CDR3 coding sequence is TGTGCCAGTAGTATAGTATCGAACACTGAAGCTTTCTTT. This sequence encodes CASSIVSNTEAFF.

There are many counts of this clonotype. The V and J genes are TRBV7-9 and TRBJ1-1, with D uncertain. The ends were cut back, 6 bases at V and 2 bases at J, with 10 bases in the middle. This CDR3 is built from 13 residues. Germline values: CDR1 SEHNR, CDR2 FQNEAQ (reference sequence). CDR3 DNA sequence: TGTGCCAGCAGTTTTGGCCGTAACACTGAAGCTTTCTTT. It translates to CASSFGRNTEAFF. The variable domain in full, completed from reference TRBV7-9 and TRBJ1-1, reads DTGVSQNPRHKITKRGQNVTFRCDPISEHNRLYWYRQTLGQGPEFLTYFQNEAQLEKSRLLSDRFSAERPKGSFSTLEIQRTEQGDSAMYLCASSFGRNTEAFFGQGTRLTVV.

V is TRBV5-5 and J is TRBJ2-1; a possible D gene is TRBD2 (6 bases). The V end lost 5 bases, the J end lost 4 bases, and 16 bases lay between the germline ends. The CDR3 is 15 residues long. Germline V CDR1 and CDR2: SGHKS, YYEKEE (reference sequence). DNA of the CDR3: TGTGCCAGCAGGCCCGGGGCTAGCGTATACAATGAGCAGTTCTTC. Translated: CASRPGASVYNEQFF. Looking up the rest from reference TRBV5-5 and TRBJ2-1 gives the full variable domain: DAGVTQSPTHLIKTRGQQVTLRCSPISGHKSVSWYQQVLGQGPQFIFQYYEKEERGRGNFPDRFSARQFPNYSSELNVNALLLGDSALYLCASRPGASVYNEQFFGPGTRLTVL.

V usage is TRBV28 and J usage is TRBJ2-2; TRBD2 might be the D (6 bases). The germline CDR1 and CDR2 sequences are MDHEN and SYDVKM. The CDR3 covers 13 residues. The V end was cut by 3 bases, the J end by 7 bases, with 9 bases between. The CDR3 sequence: CASSLAGRGELFF. CDR3 in DNA: TGTGCCAGCAGTTTGGCGGGGCGCGGGGAGCTGTTTTTT.

This clonotype was counted ten times or more. V and J are TRBV7-3 and TRBJ2-2, with a tentative D call TRBD2 (5 bases). Germline-derived CDR1 and CDR2 are SGHTA and FQGTGA. The length of the CDR3 is 13 residues. The V end was cut by 6 bases, the J end by 5 bases, with 10 bases between. Written as DNA, the CDR3 is TGTGCCAGCAGGGGTAGGGAGACCGGGGAGCTGTTTTTT. Protein: CASRGRETGELFF.

This clonotype showed up just a few times. The chain couples TRBV20-1 to TRBJ1-1; TRBD1 might be the D (6 bases). Trimming took 7 bases from V and 6 from J, leaving 18 bases between them. This CDR3 region has 13 residues. Germline loops: CDR1 DFQATT, CDR2 SNEGSKA (reference sequence). The CDR3 here is CSVRRTVGPEAFF. In DNA, the CDR3 is TGCAGTGTCAGACGGACAGTGGGTCCTGAAGCTTTCTTT.

This clonotype was seen ten or more times. This chain connects TRBV4-1 to TRBJ1-5; D remains ambiguous. CDR3 length: 15 residues. V was trimmed by 1 base and J by 1 base, leaving 8 bases between them. Germline CDR1 MGHRA, CDR2 YSYEKL. DNA for the CDR3: TGCGCCAGCAGCCAAGTCATCTCCAGCAATCAGCCCCAGCATTTT. Residues: CASSQVISSNQPQHF.

This clonotype was picked up a small number of times. V and J are TRBV4-1 and TRBJ2-2; TRBD2 matches at 11 bases. V was clipped by 0 bases and J by 0 bases; unmatched bases: 3. This CDR3 has 18 residues. Germline V gives CDR1 MGHRA, CDR2 YSYEKL. CDR3 sequence reads: CASSQDTSGRANTGELFF. The CDR3 region has the DNA TGCGCCAGCAGCCAAGACACTAGCGGGAGAGCGAACACCGGGGAGCTGTTTTTT.

A remark on this clonotype: This may come from a read error, since a much larger clone is one base off. The genes are TRBV6-5 and TRBJ1-6; TRBD1 matches 7 bases. The CDR3 consists of 14 residues. The germline V gene has CDR1 MNHEY and CDR2 SVGAGI. J gave up 5 bases and V 2 bases, and 0 bases lay outside the gene matches. CDR3 protein: CASSYGTDNSPLHF. DNA of the CDR3: TGTGCCAGCAGTTACGGGACAGATAATTCACCCCTCCACTTT.

This clonotype was detected a few times. One junction end disagrees with the germline gene, perhaps due to a read error. This rearrangement joins TRBV6-1 to TRBJ2-7; D call uncertain. There are 13 residues in the CDR3. The germline V gene encodes CDR1 MNHNS and CDR2 SASEGT. The CDR3 nucleotides read TGTGCCAGCAGGCCAGCTGGCTCCGACGAGCAGTACTTC. Amino acid sequence: CASRPAGSDEQYF.

The chain has TRBV28 and TRBJ1-1; possible D gene TRBD1, 6 bases. Germline V gene data show CDR1 as MDHEN and CDR2 as SYDVKM. The CDR3 runs to 15 residues. V lost 5 bases, J lost 5 bases, and 18 bases lay in between. The CDR3 DNA reads as TGTGCCAGCAGTGTGGGGGCGGTGGAATTAACTGAAGCTTTCTTT. The encoded protein is CASSVGAVELTEAFF.

This clonotype was seen a few times. J is TRBJ2-3 and V is TRBV3-1; TRBD1 matches at 7 bases. CDR1 LGHDT and CDR2 YNNKEL come from the germline V gene (reference sequence). The CDR3 extends over 16 amino acids. Trimming cost V 0 bases and J 1 base; bases outside gene matches: 4. DNA of the CDR3: TGTGCCAGCAGCCAAGATATAGGGGGCGGCACAGATACGCAGTATTTT. Translating it yields CASSQDIGGGTDTQYF.

This clonotype was counted between two and nine times. The chain uses TRBV27 and TRBJ2-7; TRBD1 might be the D (5 bases). The germline V gene encodes CDR1 MNHEY and CDR2 SMNVEV (reference sequence). V was shortened by 7 bases and J by 2 bases, with 18 bases between the two germline ends. This CDR3 is 15 amino acids long. The chain's CDR3 is CASKRIRAGTYEQYF. The CDR3 DNA is TGTGCCAGCAAACGAATTCGGGCAGGGACCTACGAGCAGTACTTC.